These 10 T cell receptor beta chains were sequenced from one sample in a study of blood T cells in healthy people across ages. A second PCR of roughly 7 to 11 cycles used a sample-barcoded 5' primer and a J-beta primer mix. TCRdb processed the 5' RACE reads anew with MiXCR; each CDR3 protein has one entry. The sample lists fewer than 950,000 distinct CDR3 sequences; approximately 35% were seen once. The sample taken for sequencing was blood. These receptors were taken from a young man in good health.

This clonotype has a count of ten or more. This chain connects TRBV6-5 to TRBJ2-7, with D hard to call. Trimming took off 8 bases at V and 3 bases at J, with 8 bases between the two ends. This CDR3 comprises 11 residues. Germline loops: CDR1 MNHEY, CDR2 SVGAGI. CDR3 protein: CASGNGYEQYF. The CDR3 DNA reads TGTGCCAGCGGGAATGGCTACGAGCAGTACTTC.

The V call is TRBV4-1, the J call TRBJ1-2; D call uncertain. The CDR3 consists of 15 residues. Looked up from germline, CDR1 is MGHRA and CDR2 is YSYEKL. Trimming stripped 0 bases from V and 3 bases from J, with 11 bases between. Here the CDR3 reads CASSQDRTSYYGYTF. In nucleotides, the CDR3 is TGCGCCAGCAGCCAAGATAGGACTTCCTACTATGGCTACACCTTC.

V usage is TRBV20-1 and J usage is TRBJ1-2, with a weak D call TRBD1 (5 bases). The germline V gene has CDR1 DFQATT and CDR2 SNEGSKA (reference sequence). CDR3 length: 16 residues. V was trimmed by 6 bases and J by 1 base, leaving 21 bases between them. The CDR3 spells CSATTEWAGNNYGYTF. The CDR3 DNA reads as TGCAGTGCGACGACCGAGTGGGCAGGGAATAACTATGGCTACACCTTC.

This clonotype was seen a handful of times. The chain joins TRBV5-6 to TRBJ2-1, with 7 bases aligning to TRBD1. The CDR3 sequence is 15 residues long. Germline CDR1 reads SGHDT; CDR2 reads YYEEEE. The ends lost 7 bases at V and 6 bases at J; junction bases unmatched: 13. CDR3 region: CASSSRGPPPNEQFF. DNA of the CDR3: TGTGCCAGCTCGAGTAGGGGGCCGCCCCCCAATGAGCAGTTCTTC. The variable domain in full, with the rest retrieved from reference TRBV5-6 and TRBJ2-1, is DAGVTQSPTHLIKTRGQQVTLRCSPKSGHDTVSWYQQALGQGPQFIFQYYEEEERQRGNFPDRFSGHQFPNYSSELNVNALLLGDSALYLCASSSRGPPPNEQFFGPGTRLTVL.

This clonotype occurred a few times. CDR3 sequence reads: CASSGTEATNEKLFF. In DNA, the CDR3 is TGTGCCAGCAGCGGAACAGAAGCAACTAATGAAAAACTGTTTTTT. The chain links TRBV7-8 to TRBJ1-4; D unclear. The CDR3 runs to 15 residues. V was cut by 5 bases and J by 0 bases, with 10 bases left in between. Germline V gene data show CDR1 as SGHVS and CDR2 as FQNEAQ.

Notes on this clonotype: A single base separates this from a much larger clone, so it may be a read error. The chain links TRBV12-3 or TRBV12-4 to TRBJ1-4, with D perhaps TRBD1 (6 bases). This CDR3 is 12 amino acids long. The CDR3 is CVSLQGGEKLFF. CDR3 DNA sequence: TGTGTCAGCTTACAGGGCGGAGAAAAACTGTTTTTT.

The J gene is TRBJ1-5, the V gene TRBV4-2; 8 nucleotides align to TRBD1. CDR1 LGHNA and CDR2 YNFKEQ come from the germline V gene. The CDR3 has 16 amino acids. V was clipped by 0 bases and J by 6 bases; unmatched bases: 7. This CDR3 is CASSQDPGTGSQPQHF. DNA for the CDR3: TGTGCCAGCAGCCAAGACCCGGGGACAGGTAGTCAGCCCCAGCATTTT.

This chain joins TRBV29-1 and TRBJ2-4; D unresolved. Near its end, the DNA agrees better with TRBJ2-5, so the J call may be wrong. Germline assignment: CDR1 SQVTM and CDR2 ANQGSEA. This CDR3 has 12 amino acids. The CDR3 loop reads CSAHILGETQYF. CDR3 nucleotides: TGCAGCGCCCACATCCTTGGTGAGACCCAGTACTTC.

V is TRBV6-5 and J is TRBJ2-7; 9 bases line up with TRBD2. Germline V gene data show CDR1 as MNHEY and CDR2 as SVGAGI. The CDR3 has 15 residues. Trimming cost V 4 bases and J 0 bases; bases outside gene matches: 4. Written as DNA, the CDR3 is TGTGCCAGCAGTTTACAGACTAGCGGCTCCTACGAGCAGTACTTC. Encoded protein: CASSLQTSGSYEQYF.

This clonotype appeared a few times. This chain connects TRBV12-3 or TRBV12-4 to TRBJ2-7; no firm D call. Trimming removed 5 bases from V and 8 bases from J, with 13 bases in between. The CDR3 is 12 residues long. The CDR3 loop is CASSTSSSQQYF. Here the CDR3 DNA reads TGTGCCAGCAGTACCTCTAGTAGTCAGCAGTACTTC.